This T cell receptor beta chain is drawn from a study of T cells in localized non-small cell lung cancer. The germline V gene has CDR1 MNHNY and CDR2 SVGAGI (reference sequence). The CDR3 has 15 residues. Trimming removed 2 bases at V and 0 bases at J, with 9 bases between. TCRdb's copy holds only in-frame clones and misses some; the assay was immunoSEQ multiplex PCR. The table includes 40,000 or so clones, approximately 83% detected once. A remark on this clone: The antigen remains undetermined.

Overall study results and limits: T cell clonality was highest in uninvolved adjacent lung, above tumor.

The sample in question was peripheral blood, obtained before any cancer treatment. The clonotype comes from a man aged 35 to 69 with stage I lung adenocarcinoma. The V gene is TRBV6-6, the J gene TRBJ2-3; possible D gene TRBD2, 6 bases. The CDR3 DNA reads as TGTGCCAGCAGTTACCGGGGGAGGAGCACAGATACGCAGTATTTT. Amino acid sequence: CASSYRGRSTDTQYF.